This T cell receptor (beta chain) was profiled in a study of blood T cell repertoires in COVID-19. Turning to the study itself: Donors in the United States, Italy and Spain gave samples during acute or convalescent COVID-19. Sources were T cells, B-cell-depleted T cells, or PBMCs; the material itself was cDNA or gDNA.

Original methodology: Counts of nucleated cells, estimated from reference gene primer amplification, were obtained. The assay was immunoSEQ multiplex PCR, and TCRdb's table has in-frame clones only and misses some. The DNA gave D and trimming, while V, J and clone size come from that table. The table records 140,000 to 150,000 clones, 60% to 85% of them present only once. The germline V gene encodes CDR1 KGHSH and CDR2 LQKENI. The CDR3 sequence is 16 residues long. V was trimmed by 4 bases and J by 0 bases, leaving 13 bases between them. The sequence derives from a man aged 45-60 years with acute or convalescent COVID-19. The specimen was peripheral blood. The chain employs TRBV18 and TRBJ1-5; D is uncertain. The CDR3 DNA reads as TGTGCCAGCTCACTCGTGGGCCCCGATAGCAATCAGCCCCAGCATTTT. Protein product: CASSLVGPDSNQPQHF.